The 9 T cell receptor beta chains in this list originate from one sample, sequenced in a study of cytomegalovirus exposure and HLA in healthy donors. Primers for the PCR totalled 60 Vbeta and 13 Jbeta. Data came from immunoSEQ multiplex PCR; TCRdb stores just in-frame clones and leaves some out. The sample yields around 130,000 clones, about 83% seen once. Source material: PBMCs. All receptors derive from a girl aged 2-10 years in good health and CMV-seronegative.

Comment on this clone: The DNA is left out, because the CDR3 cannot be placed on it with certainty; the CDR3 is given as TCRdb lists it. The V and J genes are TRBV10-1 and TRBJ2-7; the table's D call, TRBD1, has no DNA check behind it. Germline lookup yields CDR1 WNHNN and CDR2 SYGVQD (reference sequence). A total of 16 residues make up the CDR3, ends included. The CDR3 here is CASSTSAGTGNHEQYF.

This chain links TRBV7-9 with TRBJ1-1, with 9 bases matching TRBD1. CDR3 length: 15 amino acids. Germline V gene data show CDR1 as SEHNR and CDR2 as FQNEAQ (reference sequence). Germline trimming cut 0 bases from V and 4 bases from J; bases unmatched to any gene: 3. CDR3 DNA sequence: TGTGCCAGCAGCTTAGCCACAGGGGGCATCACTGAAGCTTTCTTT. As protein: CASSLATGGITEAFF.

This clone has a single count. The chain uses TRBV25-1 and TRBJ1-1; 7 positions match TRBD1. Trimming cost V 3 bases and J 8 bases; bases outside gene matches: 12. This CDR3 is built from 15 residues. The germline CDR1 and CDR2 sequences are MGHDK and SYGVNS. CDR3 nucleotides: TGTGCCAGCAGTGAGCATAGGGGGACAGTTCTAGAAGCTTTCTTT. Encoded protein: CASSEHRGTVLEAFF.

The chain is built from TRBV5-1 and TRBJ1-1; D gene ambiguous. V shed 4 bases and J shed 0 bases, with 7 bases lying between them. The germline V gene has CDR1 SGHRS and CDR2 YFSETQ. The CDR3 sequence is 13 residues long. The CDR3 DNA sequence: TGCGCCAGCAGCAGAAGCCTGAACACTGAAGCTTTCTTT. Translated: CASSRSLNTEAFF.

The chain carries TRBV28 and TRBJ2-7; no clear D gene. The ends were cut back, 3 bases at V and 2 bases at J, with 5 bases in the middle. Germline lookup yields CDR1 MDHEN and CDR2 SYDVKM. The CDR3 totals 12 residues. The CDR3 loop is CASSFSTYEQYF. Written as DNA, the CDR3 is TGTGCCAGCAGTTTCTCTACCTACGAGCAGTACTTC.

The V gene is TRBV28, the J gene TRBJ1-1, with TRBD1 as a possible D gene (5 bases). V was cut by 7 bases and J by 6 bases, with 15 bases left in between. Germline CDR1 and CDR2: MDHEN and SYDVKM. The CDR3 spans 13 residues. In DNA form, the CDR3 reads TGTGCCAGCATTGACGGGGGAGGGTCTGAAGCTTTCTTT. Amino acids: CASIDGGGSEAFF.

This chain links TRBV9 with TRBJ1-3, with D perhaps matching TRBD1 (6 bases). CDR3 length equals 15 residues. In germline, CDR1 is SGDLS, CDR2 YYNGEE. Between the trimmed V and J ends, which lost 3 bases and 3 bases, there was a span of 13 bases. The CDR3 nucleotides read TGTGCCAGCAGCGATGGTACAGGGTATGGAAACACCATATATTTT. Protein: CASSDGTGYGNTIYF. Using reference TRBV9 and TRBJ1-3 for the parts outside the CDR3, the full variable domain is DSGVTQTPKHLITATGQRVTLRCSPRSGDLSVYWYQQSLDQGLQFLIQYYNGEERAKGNILERFSAQQFPDLHSELNLSSLELGDSALYFCASSDGTGYGNTIYFGEGSWLTVV.

J is TRBJ1-4 and V is TRBV10-3; 8 nucleotides line up with TRBD1. CDR1 is ENHRY, CDR2 SYGVKD, per germline. The CDR3 spans 14 residues. V dropped 0 bases and J dropped 11; count of bases not matched to a gene: 5. CDR3 protein: CAISESDREWKLFF. CDR3 sequence (DNA): TGTGCCATCAGTGAGTCGGACAGGGAGTGGAAACTGTTTTTT.

The genes are TRBV29-1 and TRBJ2-5; 10 nucleotides match TRBD1. The better agreement between TRBJ2-7 and the DNA end casts doubt on the J call. The CDR3 has 14 amino acids. In germline, CDR1 is SQVTM, CDR2 ANQGSEA. The CDR3 nucleotides read TGCAGCGTTGTTCCGGGACAGGGGACCTACGAGCAGTACTTC. Protein: CSVVPGQGTYEQYF.